This T cell receptor (beta chain) was obtained from a study of T cells in Graves' hyperthyroidism and ophthalmopathy. This clonotype showed up just a few times. The CDR3 regions of TCR beta were amplified from RNA transcripts. HTBI primers were employed in a first-round RT-PCR of the TCR CDR3. TCRdb reprocessed the multiplex PCR reads via MiXCR and lists one record per CDR3 protein. The sample holds 530,000 or so distinct CDR3 sequences, about 24% seen once. The germline gives CDR1 MNHEY, CDR2 SVGAGI. CDR3 length: 14 amino acids. V was clipped by 7 bases and J by 4 bases, with 16 bases between them. This chain links TRBV6-5 with TRBJ2-5, with D tentatively TRBD2 (7 bases). The sequenced material came from blood. The receptor was isolated from a woman aged 30 to 39 with Graves' ophthalmopathy. DNA of the CDR3: TGTGCCAGCATCTCCTCGAGGGGGGGAGAGACCCAGTACTTC. Its translation is CASISSRGGETQYF.